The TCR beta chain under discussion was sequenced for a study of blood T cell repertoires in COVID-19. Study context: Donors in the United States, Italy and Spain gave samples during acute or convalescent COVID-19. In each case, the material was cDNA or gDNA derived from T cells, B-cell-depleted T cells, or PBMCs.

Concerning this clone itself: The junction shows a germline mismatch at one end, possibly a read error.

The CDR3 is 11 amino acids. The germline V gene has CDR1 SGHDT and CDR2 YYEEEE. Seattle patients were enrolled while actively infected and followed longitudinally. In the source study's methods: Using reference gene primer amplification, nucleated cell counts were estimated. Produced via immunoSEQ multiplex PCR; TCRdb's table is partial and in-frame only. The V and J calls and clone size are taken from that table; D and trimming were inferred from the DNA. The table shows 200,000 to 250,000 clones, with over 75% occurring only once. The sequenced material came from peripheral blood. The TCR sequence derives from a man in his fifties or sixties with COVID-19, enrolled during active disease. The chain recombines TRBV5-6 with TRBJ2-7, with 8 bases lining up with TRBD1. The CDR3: CASSSGTGSNF. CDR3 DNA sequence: TGTGCCAGCAGCTCTGGGACAGGCTCTAACTTC.